The clone carrying this T cell receptor (beta chain) was seen many times. The antigen is undetermined. Germline V gene data show CDR1 as SNHLY and CDR2 as FYNNEI. The CDR3 spans 15 residues. J gave up 0 bases and V 6 bases, and 5 bases lay outside the gene matches. These data belong to a study of T cells in Graves' hyperthyroidism and ophthalmopathy. Points from the study as a whole: A median roughly six months before onset, the model predicted ophthalmopathy. A model using 13 V-J features told ophthalmopathy apart from stable hyperthyroidism. Most expanded thyroid clonotypes above 0.001 also appeared in blood.

The CDR3 regions of TCR beta were amplified from RNA transcripts. First-round RT-PCR with HTBI primers amplified the TCR CDR3 region. TCRdb re-called the multiplex PCR reads through MiXCR, storing one row per CDR3 protein. The table shows around 600,000 distinct CDR3 sequences, with just under 45% occurring only once. Clinicians diagnosed patients from clinical symptoms, serum thyroxine and TRAb, thyroid ultrasound and orbital computed tomography. Sequencing was carried out using peripheral blood or thyroid tissue (not recorded which). V and J are TRBV2 and TRBJ1-5; 7 bases match TRBD1. The receptor was derived from an adult man with Graves' disease, either hyperthyroidism or ophthalmopathy (not recorded which). In nucleotides, the CDR3 is TGTGCCAGCAGCCCGGGACAGAATAGCAATCAGCCCCAGCATTTT. The encoded protein is CASSPGQNSNQPQHF.